Below, one T cell receptor (beta chain) is given with its context. The data were obtained in a study of blood T cell repertoires in COVID-19. Across the whole study: The samples span acute and convalescent COVID-19 from the United States, Italy and Spain. T cells, B-cell-depleted T cells, or PBMCs supplied cDNA or gDNA.

This CDR3 is 12 amino acids long. V lost 3 bases to trimming and J lost 4 bases, with 6 bases between them. In germline, CDR1 is MDHEN, CDR2 SYDVKM. In the original workflow: Estimated nucleated cell counts came from reference gene primer amplification. TCRdb's table, derived via immunoSEQ multiplex PCR, lists solely in-frame clones and lacks some. D and trimming come from the DNA, and the V and J calls and clone size come from that table. The sample has nearly 350,000 clones, approximately 90% seen once. Sequencing used peripheral blood. The chain combines TRBV28 with TRBJ1-2; D gene uncertain. The clonotype was recovered from a woman aged 18-29 years who had recovered from COVID-19. The CDR3 loop reads CASSFLCYGYTF. The CDR3, as DNA: TGTGCCAGCAGTTTCCTCTGCTATGGCTACACCTTC.